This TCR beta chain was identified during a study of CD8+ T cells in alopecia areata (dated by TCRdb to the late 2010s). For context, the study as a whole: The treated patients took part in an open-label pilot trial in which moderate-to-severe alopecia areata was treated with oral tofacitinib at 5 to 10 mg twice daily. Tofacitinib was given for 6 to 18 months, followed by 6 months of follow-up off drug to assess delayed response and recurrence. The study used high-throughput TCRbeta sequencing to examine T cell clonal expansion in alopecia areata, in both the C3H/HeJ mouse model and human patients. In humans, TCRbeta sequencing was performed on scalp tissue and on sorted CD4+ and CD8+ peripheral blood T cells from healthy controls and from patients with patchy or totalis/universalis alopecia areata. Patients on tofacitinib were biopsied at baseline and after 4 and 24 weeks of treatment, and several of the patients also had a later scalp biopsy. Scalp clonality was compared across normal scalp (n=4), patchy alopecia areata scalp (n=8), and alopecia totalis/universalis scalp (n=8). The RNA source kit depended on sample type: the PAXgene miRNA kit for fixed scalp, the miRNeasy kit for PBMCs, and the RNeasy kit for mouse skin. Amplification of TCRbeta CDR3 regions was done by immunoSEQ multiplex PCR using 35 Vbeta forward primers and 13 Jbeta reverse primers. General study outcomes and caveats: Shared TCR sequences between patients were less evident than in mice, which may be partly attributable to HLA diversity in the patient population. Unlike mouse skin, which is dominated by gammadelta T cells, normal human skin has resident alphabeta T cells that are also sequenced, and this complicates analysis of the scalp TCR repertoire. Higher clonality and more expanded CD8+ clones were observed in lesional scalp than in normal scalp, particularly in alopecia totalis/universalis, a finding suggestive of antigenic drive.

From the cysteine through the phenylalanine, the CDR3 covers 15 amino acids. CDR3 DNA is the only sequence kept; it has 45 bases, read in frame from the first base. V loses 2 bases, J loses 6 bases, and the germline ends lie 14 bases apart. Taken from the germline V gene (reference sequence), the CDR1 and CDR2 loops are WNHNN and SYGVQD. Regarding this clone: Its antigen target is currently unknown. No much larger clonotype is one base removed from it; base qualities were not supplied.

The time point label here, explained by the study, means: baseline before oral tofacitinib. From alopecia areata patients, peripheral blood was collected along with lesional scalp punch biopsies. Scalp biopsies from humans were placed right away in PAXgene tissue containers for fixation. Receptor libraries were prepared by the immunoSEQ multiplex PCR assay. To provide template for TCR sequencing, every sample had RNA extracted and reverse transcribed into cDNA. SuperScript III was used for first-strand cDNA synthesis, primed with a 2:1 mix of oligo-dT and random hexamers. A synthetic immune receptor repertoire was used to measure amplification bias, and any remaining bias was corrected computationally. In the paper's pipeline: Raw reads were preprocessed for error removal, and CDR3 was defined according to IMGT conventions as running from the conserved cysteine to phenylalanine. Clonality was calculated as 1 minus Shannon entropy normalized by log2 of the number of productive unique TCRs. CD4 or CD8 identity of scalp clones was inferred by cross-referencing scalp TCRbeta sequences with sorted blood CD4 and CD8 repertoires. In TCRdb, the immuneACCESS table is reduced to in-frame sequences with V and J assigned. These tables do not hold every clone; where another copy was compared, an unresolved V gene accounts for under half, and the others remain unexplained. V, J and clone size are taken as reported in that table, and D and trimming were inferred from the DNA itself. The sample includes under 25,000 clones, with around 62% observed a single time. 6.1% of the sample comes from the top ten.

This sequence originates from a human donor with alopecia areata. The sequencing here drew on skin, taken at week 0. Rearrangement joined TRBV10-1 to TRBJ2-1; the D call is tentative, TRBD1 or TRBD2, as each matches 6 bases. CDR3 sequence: CASSERGASVNEQFF. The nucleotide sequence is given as TGCGCCAGCAGTGAGAGGGGGGCCTCCGTCAATGAGCAGTTCTTC.